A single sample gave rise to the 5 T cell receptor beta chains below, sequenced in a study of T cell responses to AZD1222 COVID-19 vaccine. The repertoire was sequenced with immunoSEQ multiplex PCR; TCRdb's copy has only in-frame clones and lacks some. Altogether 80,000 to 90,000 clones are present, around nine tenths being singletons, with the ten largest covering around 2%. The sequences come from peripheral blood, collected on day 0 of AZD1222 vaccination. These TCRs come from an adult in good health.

The CDR3 DNA sequence: TGTGCCACCAGCAGTGCCGGACTAGCGGGTGAGCAGTTCTTC. Its protein product is CATSSAGLAGEQFF. The V call is TRBV15, the J call TRBJ2-1; 11 positions match TRBD2. CDR1 and CDR2 (germline): LNHNV, YYDKDF (reference sequence). CDR3 size: 14 residues. The V and J ends lost 3 bases and 9 bases, in that order; junction bases with no gene match: 4.

The CDR3 sequence: CASSLRSGDTEAFF. The CDR3 DNA sequence: TGTGCCAGCAGCTTGAGGTCAGGGGACACTGAAGCTTTCTTT. The chain joins TRBV7-9 to TRBJ1-1; D is perhaps TRBD1 (6 bases). Trimming left V 3 bases short and J 3 bases short, with 11 bases between. Germline V gene sequence: CDR1 SEHNR, CDR2 FQNEAQ (reference sequence). The CDR3 spans 14 residues. Drawing the rest from reference TRBV7-9 and TRBJ1-1, the complete variable domain is DTGVSQNPRHKITKRGQNVTFRCDPISEHNRLYWYRQTLGQGPEFLTYFQNEAQLEKSRLLSDRFSAERPKGSFSTLEIQRTEQGDSAMYLCASSLRSGDTEAFFGQGTRLTVV.

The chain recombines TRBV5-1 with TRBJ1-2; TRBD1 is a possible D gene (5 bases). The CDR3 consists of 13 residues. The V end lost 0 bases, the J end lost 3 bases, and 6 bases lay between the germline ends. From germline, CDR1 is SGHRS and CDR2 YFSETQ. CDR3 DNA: TGCGCCAGCAGCTTGGCAGGGCACTATGGCTACACCTTC. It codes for CASSLAGHYGYTF.

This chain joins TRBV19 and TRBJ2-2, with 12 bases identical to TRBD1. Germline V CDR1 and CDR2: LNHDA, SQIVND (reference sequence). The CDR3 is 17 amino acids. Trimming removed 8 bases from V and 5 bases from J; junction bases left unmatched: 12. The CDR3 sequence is CASSRDRGLALTGELFF. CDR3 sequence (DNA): TGTGCCAGTTCCCGGGACAGGGGGCTAGCGTTAACCGGGGAGCTGTTTTTT.

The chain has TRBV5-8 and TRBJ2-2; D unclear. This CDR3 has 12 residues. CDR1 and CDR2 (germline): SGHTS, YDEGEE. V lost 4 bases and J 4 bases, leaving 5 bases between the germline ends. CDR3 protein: CASSPSTGELFF. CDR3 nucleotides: TGTGCCAGCAGCCCTTCCACCGGGGAGCTGTTTTTT.